The T cell receptor beta chain under discussion was sequenced for a study of T cells in Graves' hyperthyroidism and ophthalmopathy. The V gene's germline CDR1 is MDHEN and CDR2 SYDVKM. The CDR3 is 15 residues long. Trimming removed 6 bases from V and 7 bases from J; junction bases left unmatched: 13. From RNA transcripts, TCR beta CDR3 regions were amplified. The HTBI primer set was used in a first-round RT-PCR of the TCR CDR3. TCRdb reprocessed the multiplex PCR reads with MiXCR, giving one entry per CDR3 protein. The sample holds 400,000 to 600,000 distinct CDR3 sequences; less than 25% are singletons and the top ten take approximately 25%. In patients aged 18 to 65, hyperthyroidism was newly diagnosed, with duration under 2 months. Based on clinical symptoms, serum thyroxine and TRAb, thyroid ultrasound and orbital computed tomography, diagnoses were reached. PBMCs were sourced from 9 to 10 ml fresh peripheral blood.

The sequence was collected from a young man with Graves' hyperthyroidism. The sample taken for sequencing was blood. This chain links TRBV28 with TRBJ2-7; TRBD1 matches at 9 bases. The CDR3 loop is CASSSLNRGRHEQYF. CDR3 bases: TGTGCCAGCAGCTCACTGAACAGGGGGCGCCATGAGCAGTACTTC.